The rows below give T cell receptor beta chains drawn from one sample of a study of shared clonotypes between healthy human individuals. Produced via immunoSEQ multiplex PCR; TCRdb's table is partial and in-frame only. The sample has roughly 850,000 clones, approximately 97% seen once. Sequencing was carried out using naive CD8+ T cells sorted from blood. These receptors all stem from a young man in good health. Both conserved end residues are part of each CDR3.

cdr3_aa: CASSLIWGPKTQYF; v_call: TRBV11-2; j_call: TRBJ2-5
cdr3_aa: CAISASVTYEQYF; v_call: TRBV10-3; j_call: TRBJ2-7
cdr3_aa: CASSSPGTSYEQYF; v_call: TRBV7-2; j_call: TRBJ2-7
cdr3_aa: CASSAGTSDKYEQYF; v_call: TRBV9; j_call: TRBJ2-7
cdr3_aa: CASSPRTSGRDDEQYF; v_call: TRBV18; j_call: TRBJ2-7
cdr3_aa: CASTDRDLGTDTQYF; v_call: TRBV28; j_call: TRBJ2-3
cdr3_aa: CASSLDLGDYTEAFF; v_call: TRBV7-8; j_call: TRBJ1-1
cdr3_aa: CASSELGGNYGYTF; v_call: TRBV6-1; j_call: TRBJ1-2
cdr3_aa: CASWPQGTAYEQYF; v_call: TRBV6-1; j_call: TRBJ2-7
cdr3_aa: CATGGESYEQYF; v_call: TRBV10-3; j_call: TRBJ2-7
cdr3_aa: CSVVFGGGNYYEQYF; v_call: TRBV29-1; j_call: TRBJ2-7